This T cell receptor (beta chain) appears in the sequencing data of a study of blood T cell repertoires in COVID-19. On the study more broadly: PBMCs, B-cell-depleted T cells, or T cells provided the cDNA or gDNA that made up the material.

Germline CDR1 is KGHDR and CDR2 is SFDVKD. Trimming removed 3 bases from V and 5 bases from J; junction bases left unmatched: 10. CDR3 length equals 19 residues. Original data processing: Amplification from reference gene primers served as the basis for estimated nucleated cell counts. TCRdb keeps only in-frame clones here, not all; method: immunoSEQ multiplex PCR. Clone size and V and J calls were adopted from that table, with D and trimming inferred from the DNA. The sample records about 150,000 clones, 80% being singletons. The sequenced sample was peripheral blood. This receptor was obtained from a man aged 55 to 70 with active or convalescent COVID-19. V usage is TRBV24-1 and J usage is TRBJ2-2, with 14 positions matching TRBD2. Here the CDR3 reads CATSDILGLAGAGTGELFF. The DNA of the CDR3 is TGTGCCACCAGTGATATTTTGGGACTAGCGGGAGCAGGAACCGGGGAGCTGTTTTTT.